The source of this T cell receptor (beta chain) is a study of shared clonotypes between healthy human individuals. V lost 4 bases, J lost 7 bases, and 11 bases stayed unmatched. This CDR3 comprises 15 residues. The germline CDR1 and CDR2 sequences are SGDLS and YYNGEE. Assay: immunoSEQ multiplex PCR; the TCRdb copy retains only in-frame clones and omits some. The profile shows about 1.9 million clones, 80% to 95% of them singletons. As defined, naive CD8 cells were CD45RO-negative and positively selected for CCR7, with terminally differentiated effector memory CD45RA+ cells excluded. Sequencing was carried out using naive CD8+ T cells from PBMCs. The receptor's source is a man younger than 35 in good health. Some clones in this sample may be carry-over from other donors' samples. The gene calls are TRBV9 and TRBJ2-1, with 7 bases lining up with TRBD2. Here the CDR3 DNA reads TGTGCCAGCAGCAAAAGAGCGGGATTAGGAAATGAGCAGTTCTTC. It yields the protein CASSKRAGLGNEQFF.